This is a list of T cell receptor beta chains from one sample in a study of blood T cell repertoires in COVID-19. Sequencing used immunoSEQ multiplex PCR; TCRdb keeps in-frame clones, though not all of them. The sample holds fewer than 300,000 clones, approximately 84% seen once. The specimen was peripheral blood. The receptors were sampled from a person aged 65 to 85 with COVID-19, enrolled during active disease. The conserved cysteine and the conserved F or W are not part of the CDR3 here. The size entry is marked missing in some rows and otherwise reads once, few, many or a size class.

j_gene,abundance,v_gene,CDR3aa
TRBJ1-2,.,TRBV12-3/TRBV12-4,ASSFGIYGYT
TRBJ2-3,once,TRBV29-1,SVGGDRHTDTQY
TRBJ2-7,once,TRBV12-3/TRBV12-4,ASSFVQFYEQY
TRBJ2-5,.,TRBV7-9,ATQFGGVRETQY
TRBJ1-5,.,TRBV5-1,ASSHYGGLGQPQH
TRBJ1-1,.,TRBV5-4,ASSLQGALVVTEAF
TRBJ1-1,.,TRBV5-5,ASSFSLFPEAF
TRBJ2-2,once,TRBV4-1,ASSQGPSGGTGELF
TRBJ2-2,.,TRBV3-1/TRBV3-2,ASSQGSTGELF
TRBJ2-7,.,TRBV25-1,ASRPSGLNAYEQY
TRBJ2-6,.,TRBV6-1,ASSATGGWTGANVLT
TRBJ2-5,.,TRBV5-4,ASSRGGNSQAETQY
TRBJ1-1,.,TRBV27,ASRKQGALTEAF
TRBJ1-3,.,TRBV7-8,ASSLVGAFSGNTIY
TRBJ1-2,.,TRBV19,ASSTQGRADGYT
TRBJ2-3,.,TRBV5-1,ASSFGEGTGWWANTQY
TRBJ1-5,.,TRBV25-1,ASSETGTPNQPQH
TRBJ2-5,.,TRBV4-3,ASSQTGGRQETQY
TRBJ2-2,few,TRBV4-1,ASSQGRGPGELF
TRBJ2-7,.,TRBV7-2,ASSLRLAGDTYEQY
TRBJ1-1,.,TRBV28,ALKQGNTEAF
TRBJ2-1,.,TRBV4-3,ASSLLAQLAGTYNEQF
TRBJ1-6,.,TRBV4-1,ASSQETASNSPLH
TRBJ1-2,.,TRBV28,ASSPRRMGYT
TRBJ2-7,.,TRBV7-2,ASSSEGGRAYEQY
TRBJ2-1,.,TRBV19,ASSMADTREQF
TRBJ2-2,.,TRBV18,ASTGGMNTGELF
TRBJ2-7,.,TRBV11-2,ASSLGAVPSHEQY
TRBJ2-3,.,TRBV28,ASSPAPVGVSTDTQY
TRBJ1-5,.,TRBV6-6,ASSYLYSNQPQH
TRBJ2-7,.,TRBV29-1,SVEEGVREQY
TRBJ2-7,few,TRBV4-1,ASSQREGLLYEQY
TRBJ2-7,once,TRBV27,ASSSPLAGTYEQY
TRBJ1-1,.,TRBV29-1,SVDRGLRAF
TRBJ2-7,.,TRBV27,ASSVTGTYEQY
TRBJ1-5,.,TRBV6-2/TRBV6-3,ASSRTGVRRQPQH
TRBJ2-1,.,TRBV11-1,ASSSDSYSYNEQF
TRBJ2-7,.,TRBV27,ASSLTLAGVQSYEQY
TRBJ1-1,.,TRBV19,ASSIGQGHVMDTEAF
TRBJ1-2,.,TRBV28,ASSFTSPGPGGYT
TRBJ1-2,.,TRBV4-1,ASSQGRQGYYGYT
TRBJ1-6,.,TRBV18,ASSPGAVNSPLH
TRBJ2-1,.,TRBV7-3,ASSLSAYNEQF
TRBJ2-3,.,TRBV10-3,AISEPRHASGAGDTQY
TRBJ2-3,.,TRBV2,ASSGNSGGLISTDTQY
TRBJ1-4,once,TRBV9,ASSVAPEANEKLF
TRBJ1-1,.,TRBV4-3,ASSQVVSNTEAF